A single sample gave rise to the 9 T cell receptor beta chains below, sequenced in a study of T-cell memory formation after mild COVID-19. In TCRdb, the 5' RACE reads were re-called with MiXCR into one record per CDR3 protein. The profile shows approximately 500,000 distinct CDR3 sequences, approximately 23% of them singletons. The sequenced material came from PBMCs or a T cell subset sorted from them (not recorded which). The receptors were sampled from an adult woman who had mild COVID-19 (a few samples of this study predate the infection). Cell type and time point are not known.

The chain combines TRBV5-4 with TRBJ1-2, with D unresolved. Germline loops: CDR1 SGHNT, CDR2 YYREEE (reference sequence). V gave up 0 bases and J gave up 3 bases, with 3 bases separating them. The CDR3 sequence is 12 residues long. For the CDR3, the DNA is TGTGCCAGCAGCTTGGAGGACTATGGCTACACCTTC. It codes for CASSLEDYGYTF.

This sequence joins TRBV5-1 and TRBJ1-2; 10 bases are shared with TRBD1. This CDR3 has 17 residues. V shed 0 bases and J 4 bases; nucleotides not matched to a gene: 9. Germline CDR1 is SGHRS and CDR2 is YFSETQ. In DNA form, the CDR3 reads TGCGCCAGCAGCTTGGCCCAGGACAGGGGGAAGCTCTATGGCTACACCTTC. It translates to CASSLAQDRGKLYGYTF.

The rearrangement joins TRBV5-4 to TRBJ2-3; a possible D gene is TRBD1 (5 bases). V was cut by 5 bases and J by 4 bases, with 11 bases left in between. The germline CDR1 and CDR2 sequences are SGHNT and YYREEE (reference sequence). The CDR3 sequence is 13 residues long. The DNA for the CDR3 is TGTGCCAGCAGGTTAACAGGATCAGATACGCAGTATTTT. It encodes CASRLTGSDTQYF.

The chain recombines TRBV30 with TRBJ2-4; 7 bases are a match to TRBD1. CDR1 is GTSNPN and CDR2 is SVGIG in the germline V gene (reference sequence). V was pared by 1 base and J by 4 bases, with 1 base of the junction left unmatched. The CDR3 totals 13 residues. The CDR3 DNA reads TGTGCCTGGAGTGCAGGGGGAAAAAACATTCAGTACTTC. Its translation is CAWSAGGKNIQYF.

The genes are TRBV5-1 and TRBJ1-3; 8 bases fit TRBD1. J was trimmed by 0 bases and V by 1 base; bases with no gene match: 9. CDR1 SGHRS and CDR2 YFSETQ come from the germline V gene. CDR3 length: 18 amino acids. CDR3 nucleotides: TGCGCCAGCAGCTTGCAGACACCTACAGGGGGCTCTGGAAACACCATATATTTT. Protein: CASSLQTPTGGSGNTIYF.

This clonotype has a handful of counts. The chain joins TRBV30 to TRBJ2-2; 12 bases are a match to TRBD2. The CDR3 spans 15 residues. Germline lookup yields CDR1 GTSNPN and CDR2 SVGIG (reference sequence). Germline trimming cut 1 base from V and 7 bases from J; bases unmatched to any gene: 4. The CDR3: CAWSATSGRFGELFF. CDR3 sequence (DNA): TGTGCCTGGAGTGCAACTAGCGGGAGGTTCGGGGAGCTGTTTTTT.

The chain has TRBV7-8 and TRBJ2-5; 7 bases are a match to TRBD1. Germline CDR1 reads SGHVS; CDR2 reads FQNEAQ. This CDR3 spans 15 amino acids. The trim removed 5 bases at V and 3 bases at J, leaving 9 bases unmatched. CDR3 sequence reads: CASSLGTDPKETQYF. CDR3 DNA sequence: TGTGCCAGCAGCCTCGGGACAGACCCAAAAGAGACCCAGTACTTC.

The rearrangement links TRBV11-3 to TRBJ1-4; 7 positions agree with TRBD1. Per germline, CDR1 SGHNT and CDR2 YENEEA. The CDR3 covers 18 residues. Trimming cost V 3 bases and J 2 bases; bases outside gene matches: 12. This CDR3 reads CASSLEGLTGVTNEKLFF. The CDR3 DNA reads as TGTGCCAGCAGCTTGGAAGGACTTACAGGGGTGACTAATGAAAAACTGTTTTTT.

This clonotype was counted many times. This chain connects TRBV7-9 to TRBJ2-3, with 8 bases that match TRBD1. This CDR3 has 16 amino acids. Germline V gives CDR1 SEHNR, CDR2 FQNEAQ (reference sequence). V dropped 3 bases and J dropped 1; count of bases not matched to a gene: 6. The CDR3 loop is CASSFQGAPRTDTQYF. The CDR3 DNA reads as TGTGCCAGCAGCTTCCAGGGGGCACCACGCACAGATACGCAGTATTTT.